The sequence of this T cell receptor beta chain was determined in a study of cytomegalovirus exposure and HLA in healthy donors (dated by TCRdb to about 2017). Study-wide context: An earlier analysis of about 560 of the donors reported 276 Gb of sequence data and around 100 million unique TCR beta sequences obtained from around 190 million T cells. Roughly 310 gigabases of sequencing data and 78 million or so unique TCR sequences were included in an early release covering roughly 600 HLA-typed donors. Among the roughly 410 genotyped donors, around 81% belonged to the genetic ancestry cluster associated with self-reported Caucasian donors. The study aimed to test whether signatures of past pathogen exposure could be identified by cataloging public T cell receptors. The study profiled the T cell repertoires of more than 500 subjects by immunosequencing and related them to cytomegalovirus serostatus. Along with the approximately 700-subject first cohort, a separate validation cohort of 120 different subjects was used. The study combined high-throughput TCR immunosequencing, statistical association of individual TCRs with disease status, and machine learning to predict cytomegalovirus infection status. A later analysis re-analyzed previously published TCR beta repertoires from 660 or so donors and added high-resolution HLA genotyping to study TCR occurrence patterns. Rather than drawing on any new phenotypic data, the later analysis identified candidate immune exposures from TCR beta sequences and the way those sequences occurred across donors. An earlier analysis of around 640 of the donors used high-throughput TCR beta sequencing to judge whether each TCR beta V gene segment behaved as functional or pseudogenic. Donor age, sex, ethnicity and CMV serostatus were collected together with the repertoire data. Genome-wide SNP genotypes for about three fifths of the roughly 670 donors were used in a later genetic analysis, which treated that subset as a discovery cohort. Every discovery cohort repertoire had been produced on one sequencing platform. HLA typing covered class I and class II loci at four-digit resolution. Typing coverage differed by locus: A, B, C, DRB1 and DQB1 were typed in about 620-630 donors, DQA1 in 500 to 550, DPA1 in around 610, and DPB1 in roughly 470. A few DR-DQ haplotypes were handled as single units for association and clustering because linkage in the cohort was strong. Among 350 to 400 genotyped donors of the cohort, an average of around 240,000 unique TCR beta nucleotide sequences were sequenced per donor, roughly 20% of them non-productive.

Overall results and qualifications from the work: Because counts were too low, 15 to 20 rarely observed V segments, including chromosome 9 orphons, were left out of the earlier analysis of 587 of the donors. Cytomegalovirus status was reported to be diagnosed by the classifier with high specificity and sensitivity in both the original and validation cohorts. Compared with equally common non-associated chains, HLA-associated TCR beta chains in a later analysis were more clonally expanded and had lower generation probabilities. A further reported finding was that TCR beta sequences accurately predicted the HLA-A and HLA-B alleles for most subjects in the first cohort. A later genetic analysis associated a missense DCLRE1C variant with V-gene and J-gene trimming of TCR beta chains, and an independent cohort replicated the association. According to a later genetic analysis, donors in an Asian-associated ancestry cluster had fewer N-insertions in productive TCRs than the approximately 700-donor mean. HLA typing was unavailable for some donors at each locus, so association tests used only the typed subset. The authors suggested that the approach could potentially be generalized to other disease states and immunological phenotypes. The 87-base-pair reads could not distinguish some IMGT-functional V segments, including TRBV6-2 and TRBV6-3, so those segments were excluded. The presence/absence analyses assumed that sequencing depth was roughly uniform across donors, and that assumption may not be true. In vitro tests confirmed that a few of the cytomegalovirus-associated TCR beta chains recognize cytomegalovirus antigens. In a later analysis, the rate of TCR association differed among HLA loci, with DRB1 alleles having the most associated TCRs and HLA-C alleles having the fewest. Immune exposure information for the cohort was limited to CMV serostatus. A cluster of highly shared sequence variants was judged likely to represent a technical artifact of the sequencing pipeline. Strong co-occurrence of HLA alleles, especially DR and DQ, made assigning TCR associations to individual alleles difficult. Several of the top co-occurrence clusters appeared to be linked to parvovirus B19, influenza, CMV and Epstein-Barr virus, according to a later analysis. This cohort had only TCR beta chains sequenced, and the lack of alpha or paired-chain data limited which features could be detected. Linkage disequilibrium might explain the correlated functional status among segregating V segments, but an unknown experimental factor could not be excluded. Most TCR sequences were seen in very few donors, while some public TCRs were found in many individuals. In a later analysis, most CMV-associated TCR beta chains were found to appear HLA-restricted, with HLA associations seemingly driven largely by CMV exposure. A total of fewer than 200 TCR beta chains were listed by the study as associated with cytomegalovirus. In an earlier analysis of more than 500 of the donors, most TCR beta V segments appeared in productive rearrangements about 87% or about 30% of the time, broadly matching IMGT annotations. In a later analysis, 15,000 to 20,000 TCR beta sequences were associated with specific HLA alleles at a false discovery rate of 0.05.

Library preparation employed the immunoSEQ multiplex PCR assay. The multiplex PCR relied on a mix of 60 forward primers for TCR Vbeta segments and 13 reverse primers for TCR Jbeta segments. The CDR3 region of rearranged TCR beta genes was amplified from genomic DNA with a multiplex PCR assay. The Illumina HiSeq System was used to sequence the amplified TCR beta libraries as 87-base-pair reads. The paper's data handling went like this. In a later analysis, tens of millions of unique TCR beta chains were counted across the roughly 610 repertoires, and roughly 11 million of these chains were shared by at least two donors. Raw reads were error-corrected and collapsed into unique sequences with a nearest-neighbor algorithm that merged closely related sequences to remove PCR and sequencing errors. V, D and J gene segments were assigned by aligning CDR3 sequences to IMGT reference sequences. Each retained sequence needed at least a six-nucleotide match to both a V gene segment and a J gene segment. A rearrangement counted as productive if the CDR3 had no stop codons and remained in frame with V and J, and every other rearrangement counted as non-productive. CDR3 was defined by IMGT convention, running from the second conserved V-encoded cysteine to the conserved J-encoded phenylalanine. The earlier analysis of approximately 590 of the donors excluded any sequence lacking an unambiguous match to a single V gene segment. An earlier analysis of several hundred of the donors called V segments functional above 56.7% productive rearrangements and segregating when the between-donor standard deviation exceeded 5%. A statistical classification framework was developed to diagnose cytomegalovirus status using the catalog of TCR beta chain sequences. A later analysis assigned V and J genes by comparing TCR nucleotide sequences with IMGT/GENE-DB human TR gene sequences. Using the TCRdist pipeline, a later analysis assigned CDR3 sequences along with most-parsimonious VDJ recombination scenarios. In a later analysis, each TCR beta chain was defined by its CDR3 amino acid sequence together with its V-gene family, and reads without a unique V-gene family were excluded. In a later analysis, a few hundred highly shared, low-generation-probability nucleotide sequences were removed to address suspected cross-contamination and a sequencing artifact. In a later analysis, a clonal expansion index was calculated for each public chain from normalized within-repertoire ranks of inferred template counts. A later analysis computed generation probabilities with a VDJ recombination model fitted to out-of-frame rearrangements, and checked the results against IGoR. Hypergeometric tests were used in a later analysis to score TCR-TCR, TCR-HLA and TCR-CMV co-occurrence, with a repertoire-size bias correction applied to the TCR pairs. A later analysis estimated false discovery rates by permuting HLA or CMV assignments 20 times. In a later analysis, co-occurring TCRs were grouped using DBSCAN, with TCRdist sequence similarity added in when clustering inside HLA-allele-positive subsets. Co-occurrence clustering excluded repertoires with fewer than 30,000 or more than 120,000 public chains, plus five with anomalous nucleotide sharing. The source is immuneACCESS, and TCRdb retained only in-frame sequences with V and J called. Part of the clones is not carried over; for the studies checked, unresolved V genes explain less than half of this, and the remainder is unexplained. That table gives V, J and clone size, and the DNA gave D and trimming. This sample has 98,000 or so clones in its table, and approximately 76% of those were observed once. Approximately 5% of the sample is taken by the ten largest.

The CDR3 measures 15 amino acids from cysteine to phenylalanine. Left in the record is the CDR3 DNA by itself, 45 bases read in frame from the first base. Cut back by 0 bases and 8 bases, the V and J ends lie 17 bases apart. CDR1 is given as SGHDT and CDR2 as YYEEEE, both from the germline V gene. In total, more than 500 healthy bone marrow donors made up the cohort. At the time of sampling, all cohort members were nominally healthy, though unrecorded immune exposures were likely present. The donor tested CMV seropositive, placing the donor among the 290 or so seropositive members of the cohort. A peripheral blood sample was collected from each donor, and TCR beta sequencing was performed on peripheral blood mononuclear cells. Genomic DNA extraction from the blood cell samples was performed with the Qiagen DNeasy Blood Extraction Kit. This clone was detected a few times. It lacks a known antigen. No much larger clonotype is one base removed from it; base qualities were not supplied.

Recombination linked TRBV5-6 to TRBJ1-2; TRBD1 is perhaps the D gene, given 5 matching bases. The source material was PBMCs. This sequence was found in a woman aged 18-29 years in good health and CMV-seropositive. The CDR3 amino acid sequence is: CASSLGLGQEGGYTF. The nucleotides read TGTGCCAGCAGCTTGGGTCTGGGGCAGGAAGGCGGCTACACCTTC.